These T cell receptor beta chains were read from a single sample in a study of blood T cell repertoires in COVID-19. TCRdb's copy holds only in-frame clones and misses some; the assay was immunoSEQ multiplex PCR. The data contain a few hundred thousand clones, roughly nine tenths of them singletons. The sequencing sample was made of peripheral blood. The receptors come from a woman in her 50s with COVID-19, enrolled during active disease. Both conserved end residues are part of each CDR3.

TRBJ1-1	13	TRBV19	CASKAGVGTEAFF
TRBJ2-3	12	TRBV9	CASSDTGREQYF
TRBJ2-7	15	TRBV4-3	CASSQDRAGHYEQYF
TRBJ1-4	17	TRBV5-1	CASSSGQGHARGEKLFF
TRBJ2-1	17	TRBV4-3	CASSQDLAGGLLNEQFF
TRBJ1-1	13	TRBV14	CASSLAGTGVAFF
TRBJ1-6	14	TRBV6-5	CASSRDRLGSPLHF
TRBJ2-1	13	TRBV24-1	CATSARSYNEQFF
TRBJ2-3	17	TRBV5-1	CASSDPTGARKTDTQYF
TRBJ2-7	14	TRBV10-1	CASSEFGTGDEQYF
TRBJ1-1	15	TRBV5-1	CASRALGTANTEAFF
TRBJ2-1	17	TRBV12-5	CASGLVGQRGGYNEQFF
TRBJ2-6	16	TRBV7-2	CASSLGGASGANVLTF
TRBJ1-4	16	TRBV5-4	CASSSGPGFSTEKLFF
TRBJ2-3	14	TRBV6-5	CASSYPQDTDTQYF
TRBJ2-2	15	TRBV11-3	CASSQGGISTGELFF
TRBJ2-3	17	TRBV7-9	CASSSSTSGGSTDTQYF
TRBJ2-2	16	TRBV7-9	CASRNAYRGDTGELFF
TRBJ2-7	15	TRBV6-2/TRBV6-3	CASSLWTGPTYEQYF
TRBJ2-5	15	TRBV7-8	CASSVEAGAQETQYF
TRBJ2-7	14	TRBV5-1	CASSRGQGDHEQYF
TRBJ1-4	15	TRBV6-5	CASRTTGTGREKLFF
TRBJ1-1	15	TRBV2	CASSADEGLGTEAFF
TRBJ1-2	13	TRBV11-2	CASSLGQGFGYTF
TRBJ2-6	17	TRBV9	CASSVGRTGSGANVLTF
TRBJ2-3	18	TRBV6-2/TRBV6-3	CASSYVGGAGGAADTQYF
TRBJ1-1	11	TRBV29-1	CSASNGGEAFF
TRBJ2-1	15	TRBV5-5	CASSRERADNYEQFF
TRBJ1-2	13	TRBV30	CAWSVRGGDGYTF
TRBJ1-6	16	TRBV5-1	CASSLLPGRDNSPLHF
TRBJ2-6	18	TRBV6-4	CASSRTGTGVSGANVLTF
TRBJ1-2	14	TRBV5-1	CASSSPTEPYGYTF
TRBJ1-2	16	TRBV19	CASTPGQGSPNYGYTF
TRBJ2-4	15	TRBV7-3	CASSASGGAKNIQYF
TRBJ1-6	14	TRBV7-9	CASSAGTGNSPLHF
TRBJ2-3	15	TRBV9	CASSTRQGAADTQYF
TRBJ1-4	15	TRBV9	CASSSSGNYNEKLFF
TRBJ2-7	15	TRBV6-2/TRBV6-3	CASSYSTGLGDEQYF
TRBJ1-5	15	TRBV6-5	CASSPPGQGNQPQHF
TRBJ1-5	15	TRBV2	CASSGTPGGNQPQHF
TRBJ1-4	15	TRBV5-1	CASSLFGPANEKLFF